The entry that follows covers one TCR beta chain sequence. Living in under 30 US areas, the participants were between 18 and 89 years of age. CDR1 is MDHEN and CDR2 is SYDVKM in the germline V gene. Germline trimming cut 3 bases from V and 6 bases from J; bases unmatched to any gene: 4. CDR3 length equals 14 residues. The sample comes from a study of blood T cell repertoires in COVID-19. Study information: Samples of COVID-19 (acute and convalescent) were obtained from the United States, Italy and Spain. Sources were T cells, B-cell-depleted T cells, or PBMCs; the material itself was cDNA or gDNA.

Methods used by the authors: Estimation of nucleated cell counts was performed using reference gene primer amplification. Assay used: immunoSEQ multiplex PCR; TCRdb lists only in-frame clones, some missing. V, J and clone size reflect that table, while D and trimming were determined from the DNA. The data contain under 500,000 clones, roughly 87% of them singletons. The V and J genes are TRBV28 and TRBJ2-7; 11 nucleotides agree with TRBD2. This sequence originates from a woman in her late teens or twenties with acute COVID-19. Specimen: PBMCs or T cells enriched from blood (not recorded which). The CDR3 loop reads CASSLTSGNLEQYF. The CDR3, as DNA: TGTGCCAGCAGTTTGACTAGCGGGAACCTCGAGCAGTACTTC.